This TCR beta chain was observed in a study of OX40 agonist ivuxolimab in advanced cancers. Study in general: Patients' therapy was ivuxolimab, an antibody that acts as an agonist of OX40 (CD134). One patient with hepatocellular carcinoma and two with cutaneous melanoma, three in all, had partial responses.

The CDR3 has 13 residues. The V gene's germline CDR1 is SGHNT and CDR2 YYREEE (reference sequence). V was cut by 1 base and J by 5 bases, with 8 bases left in between. Notes on the study in general: Researchers did not determine the expanded peripheral T cells' antigen specificity.

Autoimmune disease history or systemic immunosuppression excluded patients. Note on this clone: The antigen is undetermined.

The assay was immunoSEQ multiplex PCR, and TCRdb's table has in-frame clones only and misses some. The sample has roughly 60,000 clones; roughly 82% are singletons. The chain recombines TRBV5-4 with TRBJ2-3, with D perhaps assigned TRBD1 or TRBD2 (5 bases each). This receptor was identified in an adult with an advanced solid tumor such as melanoma, head and neck, liver or kidney cancer. Sample: CD4+ or CD8+ T cells sorted from blood, taken in a trial of the OX40 agonist ivuxolimab. Written as DNA, the CDR3 is TGTGCCAGCAGCTTGTATGGGGGAGATACGCAGTATTTT. Its protein product is CASSLYGGDTQYF.